This passage covers 19 T cell receptor beta chains from one sample sequenced in a study of cytomegalovirus exposure and HLA in healthy donors. With 60 Vbeta and 13 Jbeta primers, the PCR was carried out. Sequencing was performed with immunoSEQ multiplex PCR; in TCRdb, only in-frame clones are kept and a portion is missing. This repertoire shows around 120,000 clones, around three quarters found once; its top ten account for 3% to 4%. Material: PBMCs. The receptors originated from a woman under 40 in good health and CMV-seropositive.

The V gene is TRBV2, the J gene TRBJ2-1; no clear D gene. CDR3 size: 13 residues. CDR1 is SNHLY and CDR2 is FYNNEI in the germline V gene. V shed 4 bases and J shed 3 bases, with 7 bases lying between them. Written as DNA, the CDR3 is TGTGCCAGCAGTGGATCTATCTACAATGAGCAGTTCTTC. Protein product: CASSGSIYNEQFF. The complete variable domain, with remaining parts taken from reference TRBV2 and TRBJ2-1, reads EPEVTQTPSHQVTQMGQEVILRCVPISNHLYFYWYRQILGQKVEFLVSFYNNEISEKSEIFDDQFSVERPDGSNFTLKIRSTKLEDSAMYFCASSGSIYNEQFFGPGTRLTVL.

The chain employs TRBV7-9 and TRBJ1-5; 7 bases fit TRBD1. The CDR3 extends over 13 amino acids. The ends lost 4 bases at V and 9 bases at J; junction bases unmatched: 6. Germline CDR1 is SEHNR and CDR2 is FQNEAQ (reference sequence). The CDR3 here is CASSSQSGGPQHF. In DNA form, the CDR3 reads TGTGCCAGCAGCTCCCAGTCAGGGGGGCCCCAGCATTTT.

This clone showed up just once. The chain employs TRBV5-6 and TRBJ1-2; TRBD1 matches 8 bases. Trimming at V came to 4 bases and at J to 3 bases, leaving 5 bases not matched to a gene. CDR3 length: 14 residues. Germline CDR1 reads SGHDT; CDR2 reads YYEEEE. CDR3 coding DNA: TGTGCCAGCAGCCGTAAGACAGGGGACTATGGCTACACCTTC. Translating it yields CASSRKTGDYGYTF.

The chain uses TRBV7-9 and TRBJ2-2, with 8 positions matching TRBD2. The CDR3 covers 15 residues. CDR1 and CDR2 from the germline V gene are SEHNR and FQNEAQ (reference sequence). V shed 7 bases and J 1 base; nucleotides not matched to a gene: 5. Written as DNA, the CDR3 is TGTGCCAGCAAATTTGCGGGGGGGAACACCGGGGAGCTGTTTTTT. Encoded protein: CASKFAGGNTGELFF.

The chain carries TRBV7-9 and TRBJ1-1, with D perhaps TRBD1 (6 bases). V was clipped by 6 bases and J by 0 bases, with 26 bases between them. The CDR3 is 19 amino acids. Germline CDR1 is SEHNR and CDR2 is FQNEAQ (reference sequence). For the CDR3, the DNA is TGTGCCAGCAGGGCAACCCCCCGGACAGATAAAAGCTTGAACACTGAAGCTTTCTTT. This encodes CASRATPRTDKSLNTEAFF.

V and J are TRBV15 and TRBJ2-7; perhaps TRBD2 as D (7 bases). The germline gives CDR1 LNHNV, CDR2 YYDKDF (reference sequence). This CDR3 spans 14 amino acids. Trimming shortened V by 0 bases and J by 5 bases, and 11 bases separated the two germline ends. The CDR3 DNA is TGTGCCACCAGCAGAGAAACAGGGAGGGACGAGCAGTACTTC. It yields the protein CATSRETGRDEQYF.

V is TRBV9 and J is TRBJ2-2; tentatively, D is TRBD1 (5 bases). The V gene's germline CDR1 is SGDLS and CDR2 YYNGEE. The CDR3 covers 15 residues. The germline V and J ends were trimmed by 6 bases and 0 bases, with 12 bases remaining between them. The chain's CDR3 is CASTWGSSNTGELFF. The CDR3 DNA reads TGTGCCAGCACGTGGGGCAGTTCGAACACCGGGGAGCTGTTTTTT.

There are a few counts of this clone. The CDR3 here is CASSQERWQGRSHEQYF. CDR3 DNA: TGCGCCAGCAGCCAAGAACGGTGGCAGGGCCGGTCACACGAGCAGTACTTC. The chain uses TRBV4-3 and TRBJ2-7; perhaps TRBD1 as D (5 bases). V dropped 0 bases and J dropped 5 bases, with 20 bases sitting between them. The CDR3 contains 17 residues. Germline assignment: CDR1 LGHNA and CDR2 YSLEER.

The chain is built from TRBV28 and TRBJ2-2; 8 nucleotides align to TRBD1. The CDR3 runs to 14 residues. Per germline, CDR1 MDHEN and CDR2 SYDVKM. The V gene end was trimmed by 7 bases and the J gene end by 2 bases; junction bases not matched to a gene: 3. CDR3 region: CASTSGGNTGELFF. Written as DNA, the CDR3 is TGTGCCAGCACGTCAGGGGGCAACACCGGGGAGCTGTTTTTT.

The V call is TRBV5-4, the J call TRBJ2-7; D possibly corresponds to TRBD1 (6 bases). Looked up from germline, CDR1 is SGHNT and CDR2 is YYREEE (reference sequence). The V end lost 0 bases, the J end lost 2 bases, and 18 bases lay between the germline ends. The length of the CDR3 is 17 residues. The CDR3 DNA reads as TGTGCCAGCAGCTTGGGTTCGGGTGGGGGCGTTACCTACGAGCAGTACTTC. Amino acid sequence: CASSLGSGGGVTYEQYF.

V is TRBV30 and J is TRBJ1-1; D is perhaps TRBD1 (6 bases). Germline V lookup: CDR1 GTSNPN, CDR2 SVGIG (reference sequence). V was cut by 3 bases and J by 10 bases, with 18 bases left in between. The CDR3 has 13 amino acids. The CDR3 protein is CAWRETRQARAFF. Written as DNA, the CDR3 is TGTGCCTGGAGAGAGACTCGACAGGCTCGAGCTTTCTTT. Full variable domain (outside the CDR3, taken from reference TRBV30 and TRBJ1-1): SQTIHQWPATLVQPVGSPLSLECTVEGTSNPNLYWYRQAAGRGLQLLFYSVGIGQISSEVPQNLSASRPQDRQFILSSKKLLLSDSGFYLCAWRETRQARAFFGQGTRLTVV.

This clone qualifies as medium-sized. The chain recombines TRBV5-1 with TRBJ2-1, with 9 nucleotides matching TRBD1. Losses at the gene ends were 0 bases for V and 8 bases for J; bases not matched to a gene: 6. Germline-derived CDR1 and CDR2 are SGHRS and YFSETQ. The CDR3 consists of 15 residues. As DNA, the CDR3 is TGCGCCAGCAGCTTGGTGGGACAGGGTTGGGATGAGCAGTTCTTC. Residues: CASSLVGQGWDEQFF.

The chain links TRBV13 to TRBJ2-2; a weak D match, TRBD2 (5 bases). Germline CDR1 is PRHDT and CDR2 is FYEKMQ (reference sequence). The CDR3 runs to 16 residues. V gave up 4 bases and J gave up 6 bases, with 18 bases separating them. The CDR3 loop reads CASSYGVLVYSGELFF. The DNA of the CDR3 is TGTGCCAGCAGCTACGGGGTGCTAGTGTATTCCGGGGAGCTGTTTTTT.

J is TRBJ2-7 and V is TRBV5-1; 10 bases map to TRBD1. Germline V lookup: CDR1 SGHRS, CDR2 YFSETQ. The CDR3 is 16 amino acids. V shed 4 bases, J shed 3 bases, and the junction held 10 bases outside the gene matches. The CDR3 is CASSLSTGTGVYEQYF. The DNA of the CDR3 is TGCGCCAGCAGCCTCTCAACCGGGACAGGGGTCTACGAGCAGTACTTC.

The chain has TRBV5-5 and TRBJ2-7; tentatively, D is TRBD1 (5 bases). V lost 0 bases to trimming and J lost 5 bases, with 12 bases between them. Germline loops: CDR1 SGHKS, CDR2 YYEKEE (reference sequence). There are 14 residues in the CDR3. This CDR3 reads CASSLARAANEQYF. Here the CDR3 DNA reads TGTGCCAGCAGCTTGGCCAGGGCGGCCAACGAGCAGTACTTC.

The chain joins TRBV11-2 to TRBJ2-2, with 7 bases aligning to TRBD1. V shed 4 bases and J 2 bases; nucleotides not matched to a gene: 1. Per the germline V gene, CDR1 is SGHAT and CDR2 is FQNNGV. There are 14 residues in the CDR3. CDR3 sequence reads: CASSWDSNTGELFF. The DNA for the CDR3 is TGTGCCAGCAGCTGGGACAGTAACACCGGGGAGCTGTTTTTT.

The chain joins TRBV6-6 to TRBJ1-1, with TRBD1 identical over 7 bases. The CDR3 sequence is 15 residues long. Germline V gene lookup returns CDR1 MNHNY and CDR2 SVGAGI (reference sequence). The V and J ends lost 8 bases and 3 bases, in that order; junction bases with no gene match: 12. CDR3 residues: CASGLPLGGYTEAFF. The CDR3 nucleotides are TGTGCCAGCGGACTACCCCTAGGGGGCTACACTGAAGCTTTCTTT.

The CDR3 loop is CASSRGTSGGENIQYF. In DNA form, the CDR3 reads TGTGCCAGCAGCCGCGGGACTAGCGGGGGGGAAAACATTCAGTACTTC. The chain carries TRBV27 and TRBJ2-4; 16 bases align to TRBD2. The CDR3 is 16 amino acids. The germline V gene has CDR1 MNHEY and CDR2 SMNVEV (reference sequence). V gave up 6 bases and J gave up 5 bases; unmatched junction bases: 4.

V is TRBV6-6 and J is TRBJ2-3; TRBD2 agrees at 10 bases. CDR1 is MNHNY, CDR2 SVGAGI, per germline (reference sequence). After removal of 8 bases from V and 8 bases from J, the junction contained 13 bases not matched to a gene. There are 15 residues in the CDR3. The CDR3 DNA sequence: TGTGCCAGCGCCAGCGGGGGGGACCCGGGGGGTACGCAGTATTTT. Protein product: CASASGGDPGGTQYF.